The 9 T cell receptor beta chains reported below all come from one sample, sequenced in a study of blood T cell repertoires in COVID-19. The protocol was immunoSEQ multiplex PCR, while the TCRdb copy is restricted to in-frame clones and leaves out a portion. This sample yields some 180,000 clones, of which roughly nine tenths are seen a single time; 20% to 25% belongs to the top ten. Sequencing input: peripheral blood. The source of these receptors is a man aged 70-80 years with active or convalescent COVID-19.

V usage is TRBV28 and J usage is TRBJ1-3; 7 bases match TRBD1. The CDR3 consists of 17 residues. V was pared by 6 bases and J by 0 bases, with 11 bases of the junction left unmatched. Germline values: CDR1 MDHEN, CDR2 SYDVKM. The DNA for the CDR3 is TGTGCCAGCAGGGTTTACGGGGACAGACGCTCTGGAAACACCATATATTTT. This encodes CASRVYGDRRSGNTIYF.

The V gene is TRBV11-2, the J gene TRBJ1-2, with 7 bases matching TRBD1. The CDR3 length is 12 residues. V lost 5 bases to trimming and J lost 8 bases; unmatched junction nucleotides: 5. Germline V gives CDR1 SGHAT, CDR2 FQNNGV. Here the CDR3 reads CASSRDSRGYTF. For the CDR3, the DNA is TGTGCCAGCAGCCGGGACAGTCGGGGCTACACCTTC.

The rearrangement links TRBV6-2 or TRBV6-3 to TRBJ1-2; perhaps TRBD1 as D (6 bases). The CDR3 sequence is 16 residues long. V lost 0 bases, J lost 5 bases, and 16 bases lay in between. Germline CDR1 is MNHEY and CDR2 is SVGEGT. The DNA of the CDR3 is TGTGCCAGCAGTTACTCGATCGGACAGCCGTCGTATGGCTACACCTTC. Translated, it gives CASSYSIGQPSYGYTF.

CDR3 loop: CASSYGGEGSSPLHF. The CDR3 DNA is TGTGCCAGCAGTTATGGCGGGGAGGGTTCGTCACCCCTCCACTTT. The chain recombines TRBV27 with TRBJ1-6; no definite D call. Germline V lookup: CDR1 MNHEY, CDR2 SMNVEV (reference sequence). This CDR3 region has 15 residues. Trimming shortened V by 4 bases and J by 10 bases, and 17 bases separated the two germline ends.

Only a few counts were recorded for this clone. The CDR3 nucleotides are TGTGCCAGTAGTCCCCGTCGACAAGCGGGAGTTGGGCCAGATACGCAGTATTTT. Translation gives CASSPRRQAGVGPDTQYF. This chain links TRBV19 with TRBJ2-3; 8 positions match TRBD2. The CDR3 consists of 18 residues. Germline CDR1 reads LNHDA; CDR2 reads SQIVND (reference sequence). V shed 5 bases and J 4 bases; nucleotides not matched to a gene: 17.

This chain connects TRBV7-2 to TRBJ2-7, with TRBD1 matching over 12 bases. V lost 2 bases, J lost 7 bases, and 6 bases stayed unmatched. The CDR3 length is 15 residues. Looked up from germline, CDR1 is SGHTA and CDR2 is FQGNSA. The CDR3, as DNA: TGTGCCAGCAGCTTAACGGGACAGGGGGCAGGGGAGCAGTACTTC. This encodes CASSLTGQGAGEQYF.

The chain has TRBV18 and TRBJ1-1; 12 bases are a match to TRBD1. Unmatched junction bases numbered 8, after V lost 3 bases and J lost 3 bases. The germline gives CDR1 KGHSH, CDR2 LQKENI. The CDR3 contains 17 residues. The DNA for the CDR3 is TGTGCCAGCTCACCCGCCGGGACAGGGGGCGCCGACACTGAAGCTTTCTTT. Protein sequence: CASSPAGTGGADTEAFF.

The rearrangement uses TRBV7-8 and TRBJ2-1, with D unclear. Trimming cost V 8 bases and J 4 bases, with 12 bases left between them. The germline CDR1 and CDR2 sequences are SGHVS and FQNEAQ. CDR3 length: 13 residues. CDR3 loop: CASRRDQYNEQFF. The CDR3 DNA reads as TGTGCCAGCCGGAGAGATCAATACAATGAGCAGTTCTTC.

The gene calls are TRBV7-2 and TRBJ1-6; D not resolved. This CDR3 is built from 13 residues. Germline values: CDR1 SGHTA, CDR2 FQGNSA. V was shortened by 3 bases and J by 9 bases, with 9 bases between the two germline ends. The CDR3 nucleotides read TGTGCCAGCAGCTTTGGTGCGGTTTCACCCCTCCACTTT. The encoded protein is CASSFGAVSPLHF. The full variable domain, rest sourced from reference TRBV7-2 and TRBJ1-6, is GAGVSQSPSNKVTEKGKDVELRCDPISGHTALYWYRQSLGQGLEFLIYFQGNSAPDKSGLPSDRFSAERTGGSVSTLTIQRTQQEDSAVYLCASSFGAVSPLHFGNGTRLTVT.